A single sample gave rise to the 31 T cell receptor beta chains below, sequenced in a study of blood T cell repertoires in COVID-19. Measured with immunoSEQ multiplex PCR; TCRdb has only the in-frame clones, and not every one. The sample consists of 100,000 to 150,000 clones, 90% to 95% of them appearing once. The sample taken for sequencing was peripheral blood. Receptors originate from a man between 50 and 59 years old with COVID-19, enrolled during active disease.

In this sample, this clone turned up once. The V call is TRBV4-2, the J call TRBJ2-5, with D possibly TRBD2 on 6 matching bases. The CDR3 is made up of 14 amino acids. The germline V gene has CDR1 LGHNA and CDR2 YNFKEQ. Trimming removed 1 base from V and 2 bases from J, with 8 bases in between. The CDR3: CASSQAGGQETQYF. The CDR3 DNA sequence: TGTGCCAGCAGCCAAGCCGGGGGTCAAGAGACCCAGTACTTC.

This clone was observed once. The CDR3 coding sequence is TGTGCCAGCAGCTTAACGTTCGGCGGGAGGGCGATGGACGAGCAGTACGTC. Amino acids: CASSLTFGGRAMDEQYV. This chain links TRBV7-3 with TRBJ2-7; TRBD2 matches at 9 bases. Germline assignment: CDR1 SGHTA and CDR2 FQGTGA. Trimming cost V 0 bases and J 5 bases; bases outside gene matches: 11. This CDR3 has 17 amino acids.

The chain is built from TRBV30 and TRBJ2-1; TRBD2 matches at 12 bases. Looked up from germline, CDR1 is GTSNPN and CDR2 is SVGIG (reference sequence). CDR3 length: 16 residues. V was clipped by 3 bases and J by 4 bases; unmatched bases: 7. CDR3 nucleotide sequence: TGTGCCTGGAGGACTAGCGGGAGTCTTTTATACAATGAGCAGTTCTTC. Protein product: CAWRTSGSLLYNEQFF.

The rearrangement uses TRBV28 and TRBJ1-2; no firm D call. This CDR3 has 12 amino acids. Trimming stripped 5 bases from V and 4 bases from J, with 8 bases between. CDR1 is MDHEN and CDR2 is SYDVKM in the germline V gene. CDR3 nucleotide sequence: TGTGCCAGCAGTGGGAGTATCTATGGCTACACCTTC. Translation gives CASSGSIYGYTF.

The chain has TRBV21-1 and TRBJ2-5; TRBD1 is the table's D call and was not checked against the DNA. TRBV21-1 is shown as a pseudogene. The CDR3 length is 17 residues. The CDR3 nucleotides read TGTGCCAGCAGCAACCACCCCCGGACAGCGCTCCAAGAGACCCAGTACTTC. Translating gives CASSNHPRTALQETQYF.

This clone was seen a handful of times. The V and J genes are TRBV6-7 and TRBJ2-3, with TRBD2 identical over 10 bases. TRBV6-7 carries the ORF label, with uncertain function. Germline trimming cut 2 bases from V and 1 base from J; bases unmatched to any gene: 6. The CDR3 sequence is 17 residues long. The CDR3 is CASSYRAGTSGTDTQYF. CDR3 DNA sequence: TGTGCCAGCAGTTACAGAGCCGGGACTAGCGGCACAGATACGCAGTATTTT.

This rearrangement joins TRBV19 to TRBJ2-5, with a tentative D call TRBD2 (6 bases). Trimming cost V 5 bases and J 5 bases, with 12 bases left between them. Germline assignment: CDR1 LNHDA and CDR2 SQIVND (reference sequence). The CDR3 is made up of 13 amino acids. DNA for the CDR3: TGTGCCAGTAGTGGAGGGTCGACGGAGACCCAGTACTTC. It encodes CASSGGSTETQYF.

The genes are TRBV6-2 or TRBV6-3 and TRBJ1-1, with D hard to call. Germline CDR1 MNHEY, CDR2 SVGEGT. V was shortened by 5 bases and J by 6 bases, with 16 bases between the two germline ends. The CDR3 sequence is 14 residues long. DNA of the CDR3: TGTGCCAGCAGTCAGATTCAGACTTGGGCTGAAGCTTTCTTT. This sequence encodes CASSQIQTWAEAFF.

The chain has TRBV11-2 and TRBJ2-1; D unclear. The germline CDR1 and CDR2 sequences are SGHAT and FQNNGV. CDR3 size: 14 residues. V was cut by 3 bases and J by 7 bases, with 13 bases left in between. The CDR3 region is CASSFSVYWNEQFF. Written as DNA, the CDR3 is TGTGCCAGCAGCTTTAGTGTGTACTGGAATGAGCAGTTCTTC.

This clone is categorized as medium-sized. The chain links TRBV6-2 or TRBV6-3 to TRBJ2-1; D remains unclear. The CDR3 is made up of 13 amino acids. Germline V gene sequence: CDR1 MNHEY, CDR2 SVGEGT. The V and J ends lost 4 bases and 4 bases respectively, with 8 bases between them. CDR3 amino acids: CASSLEPYNEQFF. The CDR3 coding sequence is TGTGCCAGCAGTTTGGAGCCATACAATGAGCAGTTCTTC.

This clone was counted once. This chain connects TRBV12-5 to TRBJ2-1; 12 positions agree with TRBD2. V shed 3 bases, J shed 6 bases, and the junction held 3 bases outside the gene matches. Germline-derived CDR1 and CDR2 are LGHNT and FRNRAP. CDR3 length: 15 amino acids. CDR3 sequence: CASGFGLAGINEQFF. The CDR3, as DNA: TGTGCTAGTGGTTTTGGACTAGCGGGAATCAATGAGCAGTTCTTC. The full variable domain, completed using reference TRBV12-5 and TRBJ2-1, is DARVTQTPRHKVTEMGQEVTMRCQPILGHNTVFWYRQTMMQGLELLAYFRNRAPLDDSGMPKDRFSAEMPDATLATLKIQPSEPRDSAVYFCASGFGLAGINEQFFGPGTRLTVL.

This clone has only a few counts. The DNA for the CDR3 is TGTGCCTGGAGGGGGACAGGGGGCAAACTGTTTTTT. It is translated as CAWRGTGGKLFF. The chain recombines TRBV30 with TRBJ1-4; the match to TRBD1 covers 12 bases. Germline V CDR1 and CDR2: GTSNPN, SVGIG (reference sequence). There are 12 residues in the CDR3. The J segment lost 11 bases and the V segment lost 3 bases, leaving 1 base of the junction unmatched.

This clone has a single count. The V call is TRBV19, the J call TRBJ2-6, with 8 bases matching TRBD1. With 4 bases clipped from V and 2 bases from J, the junction kept 13 bases outside the gene matches. Germline lookup yields CDR1 LNHDA and CDR2 SQIVND (reference sequence). CDR3 length equals 19 residues. In DNA, the CDR3 is TGTGCCAGTAGTAGGCAGAGGACAGGGAAAAGACCTGGGGCCAACGTCCTGACTTTC. Residues: CASSRQRTGKRPGANVLTF.

The rearrangement joins TRBV5-1 to TRBJ2-3; 14 bases agree with TRBD2. The germline gives CDR1 SGHRS, CDR2 YFSETQ. V was pared by 5 bases and J by 2 bases, with 10 bases of the junction left unmatched. CDR3 length: 18 residues. The CDR3 nucleotides read TGCGCCAGCAGTTCGGGACTAGCGGGAGTCCTCCTCACAGATACGCAGTATTTT. Translation gives CASSSGLAGVLLTDTQYF. Complete variable domain (other parts from reference TRBV5-1 and TRBJ2-3): KAGVTQTPRYLIKTRGQQVTLSCSPISGHRSVSWYQQTPGQGLQFLFEYFSETQRNKGNFPGRFSGRQFSNSRSEMNVSTLELGDSALYLCASSSGLAGVLLTDTQYFGPGTRLTVL.

This clone was seen more than once but under ten times. The V and J genes are TRBV7-9 and TRBJ2-1; TRBD1 matches at 8 bases. The germline CDR1 and CDR2 sequences are SEHNR and FQNEAQ (reference sequence). V shed 4 bases and J 6 bases; nucleotides not matched to a gene: 8. This CDR3 contains 15 residues. In DNA, the CDR3 is TGTGCCAGCAGCTCCGACAGGGGTAGGTTCAATGAGCAGTTCTTC. This codes for CASSSDRGRFNEQFF. The complete variable domain, with remaining parts taken from reference TRBV7-9 and TRBJ2-1, reads DTGVSQNPRHKITKRGQNVTFRCDPISEHNRLYWYRQTLGQGPEFLTYFQNEAQLEKSRLLSDRFSAERPKGSFSTLEIQRTEQGDSAMYLCASSSDRGRFNEQFFGPGTRLTVL.

The chain joins TRBV10-3 to TRBJ2-7; 10 bases line up with TRBD1. The CDR3 loop spans 13 amino acids. Germline V CDR1 and CDR2: ENHRY, SYGVKD. The V gene end was trimmed by 6 bases and the J gene end by 7 bases; junction bases not matched to a gene: 6. The CDR3 DNA is TGTGCCATCAGGGGACAGGGGCTGGGGGAGCAGTACTTC. As protein: CAIRGQGLGEQYF.

For the CDR3, the DNA is TGTGCCAGCAGCACGGACAGCGAGCAGTACTTC. It codes for CASSTDSEQYF. This rearrangement joins TRBV7-9 to TRBJ2-7; possibly TRBD1 for D (6 bases). CDR1 is SEHNR, CDR2 FQNEAQ, per germline (reference sequence). V was cut by 5 bases and J by 6 bases, with 8 bases left in between. This CDR3 has 11 amino acids.

This clone was detected once. CDR3 coding DNA: TGTGCCAGCAGCTTGGGGGCCCGGCTGGGAGAGACCCAGTACTTC. Translating gives CASSLGARLGETQYF. V gene TRBV5-6 combines with J gene TRBJ2-5, with D unresolved. The V end lost 0 bases, the J end lost 4 bases, and 13 bases lay between the germline ends. CDR3 size: 15 residues. Germline CDR1 SGHDT, CDR2 YYEEEE.

The gene calls are TRBV7-8 and TRBJ2-7; 9 positions agree with TRBD2. J lost 2 bases, V lost 1 base, and 3 bases had no gene match. This CDR3 comprises 15 residues. Per the germline V gene, CDR1 is SGHVS and CDR2 is FQNEAQ. CDR3 in DNA: TGTGCCAGCAGCTTAGGGCTAGCGGGAACCTACGAGCAGTACTTC. It translates to CASSLGLAGTYEQYF. Together with reference TRBV7-8 and TRBJ2-7, the CDR3 gives the full variable domain: GAGVSQSPRYKVAKRGQDVALRCDPISGHVSLFWYQQALGQGPEFLTYFQNEAQLDKSGLPSDRFFAERPEGSVSTLKIQRTQQEDSAVYLCASSLGLAGTYEQYFGPGTRLTVT.

The chain joins TRBV18 to TRBJ2-1; 11 bases match TRBD2. After removal of 0 bases from V and 4 bases from J, the junction contained 2 bases not matched to a gene. This CDR3 contains 16 residues. Germline CDR1 is KGHSH and CDR2 is LQKENI. CDR3 sequence: CASSPPSGRVYNEQFF. The CDR3 coding sequence is TGTGCCAGCTCACCACCTAGCGGGAGGGTTTACAATGAGCAGTTCTTC. The variable domain in full, completed from reference TRBV18 and TRBJ2-1, reads NAGVMQNPRHLVRRRGQEARLRCSPMKGHSHVYWYRQLPEEGLKFMVYLQKENIIDESGMPKERFSAEFPKEGPSILRIQQVVRGDSAAYFCASSPPSGRVYNEQFFGPGTRLTVL.

V is TRBV4-1 and J is TRBJ2-3; no definite D call. Germline V CDR1 and CDR2: MGHRA, YSYEKL. V lost 4 bases, J lost 3 bases, and 5 bases lay in between. The CDR3 is 12 amino acids. CDR3 sequence reads: CASSLPTDTQYF. CDR3 in DNA: TGCGCCAGCAGCCTCCCTACAGATACGCAGTATTTT.

This clone was counted a single time. Here the CDR3 reads CASRAGGPNSPLHF. CDR3 nucleotide sequence: TGTGCCAGCAGGGCTGGAGGCCCAAATTCACCCCTCCACTTT. This chain joins TRBV5-4 and TRBJ1-6; no reliable D call. Between the trimmed V and J ends, which lost 5 bases and 7 bases, there was a span of 13 bases. The germline gives CDR1 SGHNT, CDR2 YYREEE (reference sequence). CDR3 length: 14 residues.

This rearrangement joins TRBV7-9 to TRBJ2-1; TRBD2 aligns across 13 bases. With V trimmed by 5 bases and J by 8 bases, 6 bases remained unmatched. Germline V gene lookup returns CDR1 SEHNR and CDR2 FQNEAQ (reference sequence). The CDR3 totals 15 residues. The CDR3 DNA sequence: TGTGCCAGCAGCAGAGGACTAGCGGGAGTCGATGAGCAGTTCTTC. It specifies CASSRGLAGVDEQFF.

The chain combines TRBV29-1 with TRBJ1-2, with D possibly matching TRBD1 (5 bases). The CDR3 is 12 residues long. The V gene lost 3 bases and the J gene lost 5 bases, with 10 bases spanning the gap. The germline gives CDR1 SQVTM, CDR2 ANQGSEA. The CDR3 DNA reads TGCAGCGTTGAGGAGGGGTGGTATGGCTACACCTTC. Its translation is CSVEEGWYGYTF.

This chain links TRBV30 with TRBJ2-7; possible D gene TRBD2, 6 bases. V lost 3 bases, J lost 0 bases, and 15 bases lay in between. This CDR3 is 15 amino acids long. Per the germline V gene, CDR1 is GTSNPN and CDR2 is SVGIG (reference sequence). This CDR3 reads CAWSPGGTRSYEQYV. The CDR3 DNA is TGTGCCTGGAGCCCAGGCGGGACGCGCTCCTACGAGCAGTACGTC.

The DNA of the CDR3 is TGTGCCAGCAGCTCTCATATAGCGGGAGATACCGGGGAGCTGTTTTTT. This translates into CASSSHIAGDTGELFF. The chain couples TRBV11-1 to TRBJ2-2, with TRBD2 matching 9 bases. This CDR3 is built from 16 residues. Trimming took 4 bases from V and 5 from J; bases not matched to a gene: 8. Germline values: CDR1 SGHAT, CDR2 FQDESV (reference sequence).

The rearrangement links TRBV10-2 to TRBJ1-1; 12 bases fit TRBD1. Germline CDR1 is WSHSY and CDR2 is SAAADI. The V and J ends lost 7 bases and 5 bases, in that order; junction bases with no gene match: 8. The CDR3 runs 15 residues. The CDR3 DNA is TGCGCCAGCACCGCGGGACAGGGGGCGGGTACTGAAGCTTTCTTT. Its translation is CASTAGQGAGTEAFF.

The V call is TRBV19, the J call TRBJ1-5; perhaps TRBD1 as D (6 bases). Germline V gene lookup returns CDR1 LNHDA and CDR2 SQIVND (reference sequence). The CDR3 totals 15 residues. V dropped 3 bases and J dropped 5 bases, with 14 bases sitting between them. DNA for the CDR3: TGTGCCAGTAGTATCTGGCAGGGGCTAGATCAGCCCCAGCATTTT. This sequence encodes CASSIWQGLDQPQHF.

The chain combines TRBV24-1 with TRBJ2-7; TRBD2 matches at 13 bases. J lost 5 bases, V lost 3 bases, and 3 bases had no gene match. Germline V gene sequence: CDR1 KGHDR, CDR2 SFDVKD. The CDR3 runs to 15 residues. CDR3 sequence reads: CATSDRTSGRNEQYF. In nucleotides, the CDR3 is TGTGCCACCAGTGATCGGACTAGCGGGAGAAACGAGCAGTACTTC.

The table lists this clone with a few counts. The V call is TRBV28, the J call TRBJ2-7; tentative D call: TRBD1 (7 bases). CDR1 and CDR2 from the germline V gene are MDHEN and SYDVKM. V was cut by 6 bases and J by 2 bases, with 17 bases left in between. The CDR3 runs to 15 residues. The CDR3 DNA reads as TGTGCCAGCAGGGGGGGAGGAGGGGGCACCTACGAGCAGTACTTC. Amino acids: CASRGGGGGTYEQYF. Full variable domain (rest looked up from reference TRBV28 and TRBJ2-7): DVKVTQSSRYLVKRTGEKVFLECVQDMDHENMFWYRQDPGLGLRLIYFSYDVKMKEKGDIPEGYSVSREKKERFSLILESASTNQTSMYLCASRGGGGGTYEQYFGPGTRLTVT.

V and J are TRBV5-5 and TRBJ1-2; D ambiguous. Germline loops: CDR1 SGHKS, CDR2 YYEKEE (reference sequence). This CDR3 region has 15 residues. The V and J ends lost 1 base and 2 bases respectively, with 12 bases between them. The CDR3 DNA sequence: TGTGCCAGCAGCTTGAGCGGAGGAGGGAACTATGGCTACACCTTC. Translating it yields CASSLSGGGNYGYTF.